This TCR beta chain derives from a study of identical twins. This clonotype was picked up many times. TCRdb re-called the 5' RACE reads through MiXCR, storing one row per CDR3 protein. The table shows about 530,000 distinct CDR3 sequences, with about a fifth occurring only once. Germline trimming cut 2 bases from V and 1 base from J; bases unmatched to any gene: 0. Germline CDR1 reads SGHRS; CDR2 reads YFSETQ. This CDR3 region has 14 residues. The same sample was also used in a study of yellow fever vaccine responses in identical twins.

The specimen sequenced was CD4+ T cells sorted from blood. The J gene is TRBJ2-5, the V gene TRBV5-1, with 9 bases identical to TRBD2. This receptor was identified in a woman aged 18-29 years in good health. The CDR3 loop is CASSFSGGQETQYF. The CDR3 bases are TGCGCCAGCAGCTTTAGCGGGGGCCAAGAGACCCAGTACTTC.